These 29 T cell receptor beta chains were sequenced from one sample in a study of blood T cells in healthy people across ages. A second PCR, run for roughly 7 to 11 cycles, used a sample-barcoded 5' primer plus a J-beta primer mix. MiXCR, applied by TCRdb to the 5' RACE reads, yields one record per CDR3 protein. The table lists hundreds of thousands of distinct CDR3 sequences, approximately 44% of them singletons, with approximately 20% in the top ten. Material for sequencing was blood. The source is a man in his sixties in good health.

The V and J genes are TRBV10-3 and TRBJ1-1, with D perhaps TRBD1 (5 bases). The V and J ends lost 6 bases and 0 bases respectively, with 11 bases between them. Germline loops: CDR1 ENHRY, CDR2 SYGVKD. The CDR3 totals 14 residues. The CDR3 sequence: CAIRDGGMNTEAFF. The DNA for the CDR3 is TGTGCCATCAGGGACGGGGGTATGAACACTGAAGCTTTCTTT.

A note on this clonotype: A much larger clone sits a single nucleotide away, making a read error possible. This chain connects TRBV6-2 or TRBV6-3 to TRBJ2-7; D uncertain. In germline, CDR1 is MNHEY, CDR2 SVGEGT. Trimming pared 5 bases from V and 3 bases from J, leaving 5 bases between. The length of the CDR3 is 11 residues. The CDR3 bases are TGTGCCAGCAGTGACATCTACGAGCAGTACTTC. This translates into CASSDIYEQYF.

The table lists this clonotype with a few counts. The chain carries TRBV7-2 and TRBJ2-7; 8 nucleotides align to TRBD1. CDR3 length: 15 amino acids. J was trimmed by 0 bases and V by 5 bases; bases with no gene match: 6. From germline, CDR1 is SGHTA and CDR2 FQGNSA. The CDR3 reads CASSIRDRNSYEQYF. The CDR3 DNA is TGTGCCAGCAGCATACGGGACAGGAACTCCTACGAGCAGTACTTC.

This chain uses TRBV2 with TRBJ1-5; 9 bases match TRBD1. J lost 3 bases, V lost 5 bases, and 8 bases had no gene match. Germline lookup yields CDR1 SNHLY and CDR2 FYNNEI. The length of the CDR3 is 16 residues. This CDR3 is CASSNTGTGNNQPQHF. The CDR3 nucleotides read TGTGCCAGCAGTAATACCGGGACAGGGAACAATCAGCCCCAGCATTTT.

The chain combines TRBV5-1 with TRBJ2-5; a possible D gene is TRBD1 (6 bases). The V and J ends lost 4 bases and 1 base respectively, with 8 bases between them. CDR1 is SGHRS, CDR2 YFSETQ, per germline. The CDR3 extends over 13 amino acids. The CDR3, as DNA: TGCGCCAGCAGCACGGACAGCCAAGAGACCCAGTACTTC. This gives the protein CASSTDSQETQYF.

The sample holds a few counts of this clonotype. The genes are TRBV9 and TRBJ2-5; D may be TRBD1 (6 bases). There are 14 residues in the CDR3. Germline V CDR1 and CDR2: SGDLS, YYNGEE. Trimming removed 2 bases at V and 3 bases at J, with 11 bases between. Here the CDR3 DNA reads TGTGCCAGCAGCGTCCAGGGGATAGAAGAGACCCAGTACTTC. This encodes CASSVQGIEETQYF.

The sample holds a few counts of this clonotype. The chain recombines TRBV5-1 with TRBJ2-5; 9 nucleotides line up with TRBD2. The CDR3 extends over 16 amino acids. Losses at the gene ends were 0 bases for V and 3 bases for J; bases not matched to a gene: 6. Germline CDR1 is SGHRS and CDR2 is YFSETQ. CDR3 loop: CASSLGWLAGKETQYF. The CDR3, as DNA: TGCGCCAGCAGCTTGGGTTGGCTAGCGGGGAAAGAGACCCAGTACTTC. Combining the CDR3 with reference TRBV5-1 and TRBJ2-5 gives the whole variable domain KAGVTQTPRYLIKTRGQQVTLSCSPISGHRSVSWYQQTPGQGLQFLFEYFSETQRNKGNFPGRFSGRQFSNSRSEMNVSTLELGDSALYLCASSLGWLAGKETQYFGPGTRLLVL.

The V gene is TRBV12-3 or TRBV12-4, the J gene TRBJ2-5; 8 bases line up with TRBD1. This CDR3 comprises 16 residues. With V trimmed by 6 bases and J by 6 bases, 15 bases remained unmatched. This chain's CDR3 is CASSPRFGQGRQTQYF. The CDR3 DNA reads as TGTGCCAGCAGCCCAAGGTTCGGACAGGGAAGGCAGACCCAGTACTTC.

The chain joins TRBV6-2 or TRBV6-3 to TRBJ2-2, with D tentatively TRBD1 (6 bases). The length of the CDR3 is 14 residues. Trimming took off 5 bases at V and 5 bases at J, with 12 bases between the two ends. CDR1 MNHEY and CDR2 SVGEGT come from the germline V gene. The CDR3 nucleotides read TGTGCCAGCAGTGACACAGGGAGAACCGGGGAGCTGTTTTTT. Residues: CASSDTGRTGELFF.

The chain combines TRBV29-1 with TRBJ2-5; tentative D call: TRBD1 (5 bases). V lost 5 bases to trimming and J lost 4 bases, with 17 bases between them. Per the germline V gene, CDR1 is SQVTM and CDR2 is ANQGSEA. The CDR3 spans 14 residues. The CDR3 DNA reads as TGCAGCGTTAGTACAGGATCGATCGTAGAGACCCAGTACTTC. Protein: CSVSTGSIVETQYF.

The chain links TRBV12-3 or TRBV12-4 to TRBJ1-1; D possibly corresponds to TRBD1 (6 bases). This CDR3 has 12 residues. V was pared by 6 bases and J by 7 bases, with 12 bases between. The CDR3 loop reads CASSPGANEAFF. In DNA form, the CDR3 reads TGTGCCAGCAGCCCAGGGGCGAATGAAGCTTTCTTT.

The chain links TRBV5-1 to TRBJ1-1; 8 nucleotides agree with TRBD1. V was clipped by 4 bases and J by 0 bases; unmatched bases: 5. Germline CDR1 and CDR2: SGHRS and YFSETQ. The CDR3 sequence is 15 residues long. DNA of the CDR3: TGCGCCAGCAGCCCCGGACAGGGCCTGAACACTGAAGCTTTCTTT. It yields the protein CASSPGQGLNTEAFF.

This clonotype was detected only a few times. V is TRBV20-1 and J is TRBJ2-3; 10 bases are a match to TRBD1. The V and J ends lost 1 base and 4 bases, in that order; junction bases with no gene match: 8. CDR1 is DFQATT and CDR2 is SNEGSKA in the germline V gene (reference sequence). The length of the CDR3 is 16 residues. This CDR3 reads CSARGLGQGRADTQYF. As DNA, the CDR3 is TGCAGTGCTAGAGGTTTGGGACAGGGGAGAGCAGATACGCAGTATTTT.

In DNA form, the CDR3 reads TGTGCCAGCGGACTAGCGGGGTACCACGAGCAGTACTTC. Residues: CASGLAGYHEQYF. This sequence joins TRBV6-2 or TRBV6-3 and TRBJ2-7, with 12 positions matching TRBD2. Germline V CDR1 and CDR2: MNHEY, SVGEGT. Trimming at V came to 8 bases and at J to 5 bases, leaving 4 bases not matched to a gene. The CDR3 is 13 residues long.

V usage is TRBV20-1 and J usage is TRBJ2-5; TRBD1 matches 8 bases. Germline CDR1 DFQATT, CDR2 SNEGSKA (reference sequence). CDR3 size: 17 residues. V gave up 2 bases and J gave up 0 bases; unmatched junction bases: 11. CDR3 protein: CSARKDRVIVYQETQYF. The DNA for the CDR3 is TGCAGTGCTAGAAAGGACAGGGTAATAGTGTACCAAGAGACCCAGTACTTC.

This clonotype occurred a few times. The chain combines TRBV20-1 with TRBJ2-5; perhaps TRBD2 as D (7 bases). The CDR3 runs to 13 residues. The V gene's germline CDR1 is DFQATT and CDR2 SNEGSKA (reference sequence). V was pared by 5 bases and J by 2 bases, with 12 bases between. In DNA, the CDR3 is TGCAGTGCTCATAAGGGGGGGCAAGAGACCCAGTACTTC. Translated, it gives CSAHKGGQETQYF.

For this clonotype: One end of the junction varies from germline; a read error may be responsible. J is TRBJ1-1 and V is TRBV7-2, with TRBD1 matching over 7 bases. CDR1 is SGHTA, CDR2 FQGNSA, per germline. The CDR3 has 17 residues. This CDR3 is CVSSLFSRGGIGTEAFF. CDR3 coding DNA: TGTGTCAGCAGCTTATTTTCCAGGGGGGGGATAGGTACTGAAGCTTTCTTT.

This clonotype was seen more than once but under ten times. V and J are TRBV19 and TRBJ2-5; TRBD1 is a possible D gene (6 bases). Trimming removed 5 bases from V and 4 bases from J, with 14 bases in between. Germline V CDR1 and CDR2: LNHDA, SQIVND (reference sequence). The CDR3 spans 14 residues. The CDR3 sequence: CASSGDGRGETQYF. The CDR3 nucleotides read TGTGCCAGTAGTGGGGATGGCAGGGGAGAGACCCAGTACTTC.

The chain employs TRBV9 and TRBJ2-3; no clear D. V lost 4 bases and J 11 bases, leaving 5 bases between the germline ends. The CDR3 runs 9 residues. Germline lookup yields CDR1 SGDLS and CDR2 YYNGEE. Here the CDR3 reads CASSPQQYF. The CDR3 coding sequence is TGTGCCAGCAGCCCTCAGCAGTATTTT. The whole variable domain, remainder taken from reference TRBV9 and TRBJ2-3, is DSGVTQTPKHLITATGQRVTLRCSPRSGDLSVYWYQQSLDQGLQFLIQYYNGEERAKGNILERFSAQQFPDLHSELNLSSLELGDSALYFCASSPQQYFGPGTRLTVL.

The chain carries TRBV5-1 and TRBJ2-2, with 7 positions matching TRBD1. Per germline, CDR1 SGHRS and CDR2 YFSETQ. The CDR3 is 16 amino acids. V was clipped by 1 base and J by 1 base; unmatched bases: 4. The CDR3 DNA follows: TGCGCCAGCAGCTTGAACGCAGGGGGGAACACCGGGGAGCTGTTTTTT. Protein product: CASSLNAGGNTGELFF.

The chain couples TRBV3-1 to TRBJ2-1, with D possibly being TRBD2 (7 bases). The CDR3 has 17 amino acids. Germline V gene sequence: CDR1 LGHDT, CDR2 YNNKEL (reference sequence). Between the trimmed V and J ends, which lost 0 bases and 2 bases, there was a span of 14 bases. In DNA, the CDR3 is TGTGCCAGCAGCCAAGACTTGGGGGGGCGAACCTACAATGAGCAGTTCTTC. It specifies CASSQDLGGRTYNEQFF.

The chain couples TRBV7-3 to TRBJ2-5; possibly TRBD1 for D (6 bases). Trimming removed 2 bases at V and 3 bases at J, with 13 bases between. Germline V gives CDR1 SGHTA, CDR2 FQGTGA. This CDR3 region has 15 residues. CDR3 region: CASSLAPGVEETQYF. The CDR3 region has the DNA TGTGCCAGCAGCTTAGCCCCAGGGGTGGAAGAGACCCAGTACTTC.

V is TRBV12-3 or TRBV12-4 and J is TRBJ2-3, with D unclear. The CDR3 spans 14 residues. V lost 6 bases, J lost 0 bases, and 10 bases lay in between. In DNA form, the CDR3 reads TGTGCCAGCAGAGGCCAGACTAGCACAGATACGCAGTATTTT. Translation: CASRGQTSTDTQYF.

This clonotype was recorded a few times. J is TRBJ1-5 and V is TRBV6-1, with unresolved D. Looked up from germline, CDR1 is MNHNS and CDR2 is SASEGT. CDR3 length: 15 amino acids. Trimming took off 2 bases at V and 0 bases at J, with 8 bases between the two ends. The CDR3 bases are TGTGCCAGCAGTGAACAGGTGGTTAGCAATCAGCCCCAGCATTTT. Encoded protein: CASSEQVVSNQPQHF.

The chain combines TRBV9 with TRBJ2-7; no firm D call. Germline V CDR1 and CDR2: SGDLS, YYNGEE. CDR3 length equals 15 residues. V was clipped by 3 bases and J by 5 bases, with 18 bases between them. CDR3 DNA: TGTGCCAGCAGCGAATCTTTTGCGGAGATCGACGAGCAGTACTTC. The encoded protein is CASSESFAEIDEQYF.

The J gene is TRBJ1-2, the V gene TRBV6-5, with TRBD1 matching over 9 bases. The CDR3 is made up of 16 amino acids. Germline CDR1 is MNHEY and CDR2 is SVGAGI. Trimming at V came to 6 bases and at J to 6 bases, leaving 14 bases not matched to a gene. The CDR3 is CASSPGTGRKGDGYTF. The CDR3 DNA sequence: TGTGCCAGCAGCCCCGGGACAGGGAGAAAGGGGGATGGCTACACCTTC.

This clonotype was seen more than once but under ten times. V is TRBV12-3 or TRBV12-4 and J is TRBJ1-4; perhaps TRBD1 as D (6 bases). CDR3 length: 14 amino acids. Deletions cut 5 bases from V and 6 bases from J, with 13 bases between. The CDR3 nucleotides are TGTGCCAGCAGTCCTTGGGGGCCAGATGAAAAACTGTTTTTT. This codes for CASSPWGPDEKLFF.

This clonotype was found once. The V call is TRBV6-2 or TRBV6-3, the J call TRBJ2-3, with 7 bases that match TRBD1. The CDR3 extends over 15 amino acids. CDR1 is MNHEY and CDR2 is SVGEGT in the germline V gene. Trimming took 2 bases from V and 6 from J; bases not matched to a gene: 8. DNA for the CDR3: TGTGCCAGCAGTTACATACAGGGGTCCGTGGATACGCAGTATTTT. The encoded protein is CASSYIQGSVDTQYF.

This chain joins TRBV7-9 and TRBJ2-5, with a possible D match to TRBD1 (7 bases). The CDR3 sequence is 14 residues long. With 8 bases removed from V and 1 base from J, the gap between germline ends came to 14 bases. CDR1 and CDR2 from the germline V gene are SEHNR and FQNEAQ (reference sequence). CDR3 region: CASVRGAPQETQYF. CDR3 coding DNA: TGTGCCAGCGTCAGGGGGGCGCCCCAAGAGACCCAGTACTTC.